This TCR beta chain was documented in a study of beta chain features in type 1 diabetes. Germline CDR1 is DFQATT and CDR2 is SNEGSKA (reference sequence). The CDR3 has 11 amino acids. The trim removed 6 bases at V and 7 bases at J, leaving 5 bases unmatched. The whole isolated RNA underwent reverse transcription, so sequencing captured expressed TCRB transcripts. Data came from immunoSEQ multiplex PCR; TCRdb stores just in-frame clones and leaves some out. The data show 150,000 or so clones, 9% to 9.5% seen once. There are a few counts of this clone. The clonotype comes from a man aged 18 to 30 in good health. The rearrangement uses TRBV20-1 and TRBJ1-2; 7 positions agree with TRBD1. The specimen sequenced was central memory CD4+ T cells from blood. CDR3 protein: CSAQGYRGYTF. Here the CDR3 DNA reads TGCAGTGCACAGGGGTATCGTGGCTACACCTTC.